The 27 T cell receptor beta chains reported below all come from one sample, sequenced in a study of shared clonotypes between healthy human individuals. Naive CD8 cells, CD45RO-negative and positively selected for CCR7, excluded terminally differentiated effector memory CD45RA+ cells. Assay: immunoSEQ multiplex PCR; the TCRdb copy retains only in-frame clones and omits some. The table lists about 1,900,000 clones, roughly 95% of them singletons, with around 1% in the top ten. Sample: naive CD8+ T cells sorted from blood. All receptors come from a young man in good health.

V is TRBV9 and J is TRBJ2-3; TRBD2 might be the D (6 bases). The CDR3 sequence is 15 residues long. V dropped 4 bases and J dropped 1 base, with 13 bases sitting between them. Germline V gene data show CDR1 as SGDLS and CDR2 as YYNGEE. The CDR3 DNA sequence: TGTGCCAGCAGCTTAAGGGCTAGCGGCACAGATACGCAGTATTTT. This codes for CASSLRASGTDTQYF.

The chain has TRBV4-1 and TRBJ2-7; no reliable D call. The CDR3 is 15 amino acids. The V and J ends lost 5 bases and 1 base respectively, with 15 bases between them. Germline CDR1 reads MGHRA; CDR2 reads YSYEKL. The DNA for the CDR3 is TGCGCCAGCAGCAACCCCGGCCCAGGTTCCTACGAGCAGTACTTC. It specifies CASSNPGPGSYEQYF.

This sequence joins TRBV2 and TRBJ1-1, with TRBD1 identical over 7 bases. Germline V lookup: CDR1 SNHLY, CDR2 FYNNEI. The J segment lost 3 bases and the V segment lost 9 bases, leaving 10 bases of the junction unmatched. The CDR3 has 14 residues. The CDR3 sequence: CASFLDRDYTEAFF. The CDR3 coding sequence is TGTGCCAGTTTTCTCGACAGGGACTACACTGAAGCTTTCTTT.

This sequence joins TRBV19 and TRBJ2-5; D uncertain. The V end was cut by 4 bases, the J end by 5 bases, with 14 bases between. The CDR3 covers 14 residues. Germline V CDR1 and CDR2: LNHDA, SQIVND (reference sequence). The CDR3 here is CASSTAGPRETQYF. For the CDR3, the DNA is TGTGCCAGTAGTACGGCCGGCCCCCGGGAGACCCAGTACTTC.

The chain recombines TRBV7-2 with TRBJ2-7; D possibly corresponds to TRBD2 (6 bases). V lost 2 bases and J 3 bases, leaving 17 bases between the germline ends. The germline V gene encodes CDR1 SGHTA and CDR2 FQGNSA. This CDR3 comprises 16 residues. CDR3 sequence (DNA): TGTGCCAGCAGCTTACTAGGAGGGACTGTCTTCTACGAGCAGTACTTC. It specifies CASSLLGGTVFYEQYF.

In DNA form, the CDR3 reads TGCGCCAGCAGCCAAGTTCGGGGGGCGCGGCAGCCCCAGCATTTT. Translated, it gives CASSQVRGARQPQHF. The rearrangement joins TRBV4-1 to TRBJ1-5; a weak D match, TRBD1 (6 bases). Germline CDR1 reads MGHRA; CDR2 reads YSYEKL. Trimming took off 1 base at V and 7 bases at J, with 14 bases between the two ends. This CDR3 comprises 15 residues.

This chain connects TRBV5-1 to TRBJ2-1; D is unresolved. The CDR3 is 14 amino acids. Germline CDR1 SGHRS, CDR2 YFSETQ. V shed 7 bases and J shed 1 base, with 12 bases lying between them. The CDR3 coding sequence is TGCGCCAGCCGAGACACCGCATCCTACAATGAGCAGTTCTTC. Protein sequence: CASRDTASYNEQFF.

The genes are TRBV7-2 and TRBJ2-7; 10 nucleotides line up with TRBD2. CDR1 and CDR2 from the germline V gene are SGHTA and FQGNSA. The CDR3 contains 14 residues. V lost 5 bases to trimming and J lost 3 bases; unmatched junction nucleotides: 4. As DNA, the CDR3 is TGTGCCAGCAGCCCTCTAGCGGGAGTCTACGAGCAGTACTTC. Amino acids: CASSPLAGVYEQYF.

V usage is TRBV19 and J usage is TRBJ1-2; D gene uncertain. CDR1 and CDR2 from the germline V gene are LNHDA and SQIVND (reference sequence). The CDR3 is made up of 11 amino acids. Trimming cost V 9 bases and J 7 bases, with 12 bases left between them. In nucleotides, the CDR3 is TGTGCCAGCTATAGTATTCGTGGCTACACCTTC. Its translation: CASYSIRGYTF.

The V gene is TRBV6-6, the J gene TRBJ1-6, with unresolved D. Germline assignment: CDR1 MNHNY and CDR2 SVGAGI (reference sequence). The CDR3 length is 13 residues. The germline V and J ends were trimmed by 6 bases and 12 bases, with 15 bases remaining between them. The CDR3 nucleotides are TGTGCCAGCAGCCCCGACAATGAAGTACCCCTCCACTTT. It codes for CASSPDNEVPLHF.

For this clone: At the DNA level, this CDR3 is encoded by other sequences in the same sample as well. The chain is built from TRBV5-6 and TRBJ2-7; 10 bases agree with TRBD1. Germline CDR1 SGHDT, CDR2 YYEEEE. The CDR3 spans 14 residues. Trimming took 4 bases from V and 2 from J; bases not matched to a gene: 3. CDR3 region: CASSAGTGAYEQYF. In nucleotides, the CDR3 is TGTGCCAGCAGCGCGGGGACAGGGGCCTACGAGCAGTACTTC.

The V call is TRBV10-3, the J call TRBJ2-7; TRBD2 is a possible D gene (7 bases). V was trimmed by 3 bases and J by 2 bases, leaving 11 bases between them. The CDR3 is 14 residues long. Germline-derived CDR1 and CDR2 are ENHRY and SYGVKD. As DNA, the CDR3 is TGTGCCATCAGTGATTCGCGGGGGCCCTACGAGCAGTACTTC. Protein product: CAISDSRGPYEQYF.

V usage is TRBV5-1 and J usage is TRBJ2-7; 9 bases are shared with TRBD2. Germline assignment: CDR1 SGHRS and CDR2 YFSETQ. Trimming removed 5 bases from V and 3 bases from J; junction bases left unmatched: 9. The length of the CDR3 is 15 residues. CDR3 in amino acids: CASSPVAGVGYEQYF. CDR3 coding DNA: TGCGCCAGCAGTCCGGTAGCGGGAGTTGGCTACGAGCAGTACTTC.

The rearrangement uses TRBV29-1 and TRBJ2-1, with D unresolved. The germline V and J ends were trimmed by 4 bases and 9 bases, with 4 bases remaining between them. Germline V gene data show CDR1 as SQVTM and CDR2 as ANQGSEA. The CDR3 length is 9 residues. CDR3 sequence reads: CSVAPEQFF. In DNA form, the CDR3 reads TGCAGCGTTGCACCTGAGCAGTTCTTC.

V is TRBV7-3 and J is TRBJ2-2; D might be TRBD1 (5 bases). This CDR3 is 13 amino acids long. V lost 5 bases to trimming and J lost 4 bases, with 8 bases between them. The germline V gene has CDR1 SGHTA and CDR2 FQGTGA. The CDR3 spells CASSPGFTGELFF. DNA of the CDR3: TGTGCCAGCAGCCCAGGGTTCACCGGGGAGCTGTTTTTT.

The chain links TRBV2 to TRBJ1-6; D might be TRBD1 (6 bases). The V and J ends lost 8 bases and 5 bases respectively, with 10 bases between them. The germline V gene encodes CDR1 SNHLY and CDR2 FYNNEI. The CDR3 covers 13 residues. The CDR3 sequence is CASPTGNNSPLHF. CDR3 bases: TGTGCCAGCCCGACAGGCAATAATTCACCCCTCCACTTT.

The rearrangement joins TRBV7-9 to TRBJ2-1; D not resolved. Trimming stripped 6 bases from V and 6 bases from J, with 9 bases between. Germline CDR1 is SEHNR and CDR2 is FQNEAQ (reference sequence). This CDR3 is built from 12 residues. The DNA for the CDR3 is TGTGCCAGCAGGGGCGATAGCAATGAGCAGTTCTTC. Translation: CASRGDSNEQFF.

Regarding this clone: This specimen includes other DNA sequences encoding the same CDR3. J is TRBJ2-7 and V is TRBV6-1, with a weak D call TRBD2 (7 bases). This CDR3 spans 14 amino acids. V was shortened by 1 base and J by 3 bases, with 10 bases between the two germline ends. CDR1 and CDR2 from the germline V gene are MNHNS and SASEGT. CDR3 coding DNA: TGTGCCAGCAGTGAAGTAAGGGGGGGCTACGAGCAGTACTTC. It is translated as CASSEVRGGYEQYF.

V is TRBV27 and J is TRBJ1-4, with TRBD1 as a possible D gene (6 bases). CDR1 and CDR2 from the germline V gene are MNHEY and SMNVEV (reference sequence). V was pared by 2 bases and J by 4 bases, with 14 bases between. This CDR3 region has 16 residues. The chain's CDR3 is CASSLKRGGYNEKLFF. The DNA for the CDR3 is TGTGCCAGCAGTTTAAAGCGAGGGGGTTATAATGAAAAACTGTTTTTT.

The chain recombines TRBV6-5 with TRBJ1-1; weak D call: TRBD1 (5 bases). Germline V gene lookup returns CDR1 MNHEY and CDR2 SVGAGI. The CDR3 contains 13 residues. Trimming took off 2 bases at V and 6 bases at J, with 10 bases between the two ends. The CDR3 nucleotides read TGTGCCAGCAGTTACCCGGACAAGTCTGAAGCTTTCTTT. It specifies CASSYPDKSEAFF.

This chain uses TRBV4-3 with TRBJ2-1, with 12 bases that match TRBD2. This CDR3 has 16 residues. Germline V gene sequence: CDR1 LGHNA, CDR2 YSLEER. V lost 4 bases, J lost 5 bases, and 6 bases stayed unmatched. The CDR3 nucleotides are TGCGCCAGCAGCCCCGGACTAGCGGGACCCAACAATGAGCAGTTCTTC. Protein product: CASSPGLAGPNNEQFF.

This rearrangement joins TRBV7-6 to TRBJ1-5; D gene unclear. The CDR3 loop spans 17 amino acids. The V end lost 2 bases, the J end lost 0 bases, and 14 bases lay between the germline ends. Germline-derived CDR1 and CDR2 are SGHVS and FNYEAQ. The CDR3 coding sequence is TGTGCCAGCAGCTTATCAGCGGCACCGAATAGCAATCAGCCCCAGCATTTT. This gives the protein CASSLSAAPNSNQPQHF.

The V call is TRBV7-9, the J call TRBJ2-3; 8 nucleotides match TRBD2. The CDR3 runs 16 residues. From germline, CDR1 is SEHNR and CDR2 FQNEAQ (reference sequence). Trimming at V came to 4 bases and at J to 6 bases, leaving 12 bases not matched to a gene. The CDR3 spells CASSSGGGPVRDTQYF. CDR3 DNA sequence: TGTGCCAGCAGCTCCGGGGGGGGCCCGGTAAGGGATACGCAGTATTTT. Complete variable domain (other parts from reference TRBV7-9 and TRBJ2-3): DTGVSQNPRHKITKRGQNVTFRCDPISEHNRLYWYRQTLGQGPEFLTYFQNEAQLEKSRLLSDRFSAERPKGSFSTLEIQRTEQGDSAMYLCASSSGGGPVRDTQYFGPGTRLTVL.

The J gene is TRBJ2-1, the V gene TRBV5-4; D not resolved. The CDR3 covers 13 residues. The V end lost 0 bases, the J end lost 5 bases, and 6 bases lay between the germline ends. CDR1 is SGHNT and CDR2 is YYREEE in the germline V gene (reference sequence). CDR3 amino acids: CASSLALDNEQFF. The CDR3 bases are TGTGCCAGCAGCTTGGCACTCGACAATGAGCAGTTCTTC.

The chain couples TRBV19 to TRBJ2-3, with 10 positions matching TRBD1. Germline assignment: CDR1 LNHDA and CDR2 SQIVND (reference sequence). CDR3 length equals 15 residues. Trimming at V came to 7 bases and at J to 0 bases, leaving 4 bases not matched to a gene. CDR3 DNA: TGTGCCAGTAACGACAGGGGGCGCAGCACAGATACGCAGTATTTT. The encoded protein is CASNDRGRSTDTQYF.

This chain uses TRBV7-3 with TRBJ2-7; no reliable D call. V was pared by 5 bases and J by 3 bases, with 17 bases between. The CDR3 runs 15 residues. CDR1 and CDR2 (germline): SGHTA, FQGTGA. CDR3 nucleotides: TGTGCCAGCAGCCCCGGCGCCGGTTGGGTCTACGAGCAGTACTTC. Its translation is CASSPGAGWVYEQYF.

The rearrangement joins TRBV14 to TRBJ2-4; the D gene is possibly TRBD1 (6 bases). Germline V lookup: CDR1 SGHDN, CDR2 FVKESK. V was cut by 4 bases and J by 7 bases, with 14 bases left in between. The CDR3 is 14 residues long. The CDR3 reads CASSPPGQGNIQYF. The CDR3 DNA is TGTGCCAGCAGCCCTCCAGGTCAGGGGAACATTCAGTACTTC.